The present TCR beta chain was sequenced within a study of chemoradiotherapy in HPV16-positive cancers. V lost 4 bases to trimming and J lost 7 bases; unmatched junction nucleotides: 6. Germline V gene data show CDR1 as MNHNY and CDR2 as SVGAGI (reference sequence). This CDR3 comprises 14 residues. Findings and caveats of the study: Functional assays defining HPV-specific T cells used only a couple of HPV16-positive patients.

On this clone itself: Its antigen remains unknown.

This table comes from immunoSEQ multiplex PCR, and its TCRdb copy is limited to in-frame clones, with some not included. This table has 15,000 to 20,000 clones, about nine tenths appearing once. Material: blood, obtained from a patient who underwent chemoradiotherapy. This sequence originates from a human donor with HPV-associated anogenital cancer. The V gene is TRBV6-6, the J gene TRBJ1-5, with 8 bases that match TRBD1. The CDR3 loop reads CASSSDRVGQPQHF. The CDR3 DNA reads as TGTGCCAGCAGTTCGGACAGGGTTGGACAGCCCCAGCATTTT.